This is a list of T cell receptor beta chains from one sample in a study of CD8 T cells in Susac syndrome. MiXCR was run by TCRdb on the immunoSEQ multiplex PCR reads, yielding one entry per CDR3 protein. The sample records about 150,000 distinct CDR3 sequences, around 95% being singletons. Material: CD8+ T cells from PBMCs. These receptor sequences come from a human donor with multiple sclerosis. Both conserved end residues are part of each CDR3.

cdr3_aa: CASIRVSYEQFF
v_call: TRBV2
j_call: TRBJ2-1

cdr3_aa: CSALGQGFRVNTEAFF
v_call: TRBV20-1
j_call: TRBJ1-1

cdr3_aa: CASSFASGGIQETQYF
v_call: TRBV5-1
j_call: TRBJ2-5

cdr3_aa: CAWTLGYGTSGYNEQFF
v_call: TRBV30
j_call: TRBJ2-1

cdr3_aa: CASSSTGGSSPLHF
v_call: TRBV5-1
j_call: TRBJ1-6

cdr3_aa: CASSYSPDTQYF
v_call: TRBV6-2/TRBV6-3
j_call: TRBJ2-3

cdr3_aa: CASSFFDSAYEQYF
v_call: TRBV11-2
j_call: TRBJ2-7

cdr3_aa: CASSLGSGIGGEQYF
v_call: TRBV5-6
j_call: TRBJ2-7

cdr3_aa: CSIPGTSPYEQFF
v_call: TRBV29-1
j_call: TRBJ2-1

cdr3_aa: CASSVRADYYEQYF
v_call: TRBV2
j_call: TRBJ2-7

cdr3_aa: CASRLGINQPQHF
v_call: TRBV19
j_call: TRBJ1-5

cdr3_aa: CSVTGTYNEQFF
v_call: TRBV29-1
j_call: TRBJ2-1

cdr3_aa: CASTTGVRNYGYTF
v_call: TRBV19
j_call: TRBJ1-2

cdr3_aa: CASGPKETQYF
v_call: TRBV6-5
j_call: TRBJ2-5

cdr3_aa: CASRTRNTEAFF
v_call: TRBV6-5
j_call: TRBJ1-1

cdr3_aa: CASSQADRGGYEQYF
v_call: TRBV4-1
j_call: TRBJ2-7

cdr3_aa: CACSGDLTSTDTQYF
v_call: TRBV30
j_call: TRBJ2-3

cdr3_aa: CASLWTGDSETQYF
v_call: TRBV3-1
j_call: TRBJ2-5

cdr3_aa: CAISSEGRDTQYF
v_call: TRBV10-3
j_call: TRBJ2-3

cdr3_aa: CASSLTPLRSWVGTEAFF
v_call: TRBV7-3
j_call: TRBJ1-1

cdr3_aa: CSAPTKGIGYEQYF
v_call: TRBV20-1
j_call: TRBJ2-7

cdr3_aa: CASSDRTYTDTQYF
v_call: TRBV25-1
j_call: TRBJ2-3

cdr3_aa: CSVARGGRMNTEAFF
v_call: TRBV29-1
j_call: TRBJ1-1

cdr3_aa: CASSLRPESTEAFF
v_call: TRBV12-3/TRBV12-4
j_call: TRBJ1-1

cdr3_aa: CASADTSPADTQYF
v_call: TRBV6-5
j_call: TRBJ2-3

cdr3_aa: CASSKSGVQGLSNEQFF
v_call: TRBV21-1
j_call: TRBJ2-1

cdr3_aa: CASSSAGGGDTQYF
v_call: TRBV7-2
j_call: TRBJ2-3

cdr3_aa: CASSMTDIGANVLTF
v_call: TRBV9
j_call: TRBJ2-6

cdr3_aa: CAISLDRGLNSEQFF
v_call: TRBV10-3
j_call: TRBJ2-1

cdr3_aa: CASSQLTGRGVYGYTF
v_call: TRBV27
j_call: TRBJ1-2

cdr3_aa: CASSSLPDGETQYF
v_call: TRBV7-9
j_call: TRBJ2-5

cdr3_aa: CASSFQGGTRDQPQHF
v_call: TRBV27
j_call: TRBJ1-5

cdr3_aa: CASSPGFYHDEQYF
v_call: TRBV11-2
j_call: TRBJ2-7

cdr3_aa: CASSGEMTGYTGELFF
v_call: TRBV9
j_call: TRBJ2-2

cdr3_aa: CATSRSGTSGVDEFF
v_call: TRBV15
j_call: TRBJ2-1

cdr3_aa: CASTPTGGAKTQYF
v_call: TRBV3-1
j_call: TRBJ2-5

cdr3_aa: CASSLVSGFETQYF
v_call: TRBV12-3/TRBV12-4
j_call: TRBJ2-5

cdr3_aa: CASSYSEGAVYGYTF
v_call: TRBV6-5
j_call: TRBJ1-2

cdr3_aa: CASSPTGGRGSYEQYF
v_call: TRBV7-9
j_call: TRBJ2-7

cdr3_aa: CSATTGEGQETQYF
v_call: TRBV20-1
j_call: TRBJ2-5

cdr3_aa: CASSSGQANTGELFF
v_call: TRBV13
j_call: TRBJ2-2

cdr3_aa: CASSVDRHANTGELFF
v_call: TRBV5-4
j_call: TRBJ2-2

cdr3_aa: CASSTLKRGGQETQYF
v_call: TRBV27
j_call: TRBJ2-5

cdr3_aa: CASSPVGQEELFF
v_call: TRBV12-3/TRBV12-4
j_call: TRBJ2-2

cdr3_aa: CASSPQGYEQYF
v_call: TRBV12-3/TRBV12-4
j_call: TRBJ2-7

cdr3_aa: CASSLGTSRNTDTQYF
v_call: TRBV5-6
j_call: TRBJ2-3

cdr3_aa: CSVLRTGSYGYTF
v_call: TRBV29-1
j_call: TRBJ1-2

cdr3_aa: CATSDSRGDEQYF
v_call: TRBV24-1
j_call: TRBJ2-7

cdr3_aa: CASSVGDRWTEAFF
v_call: TRBV9
j_call: TRBJ1-1

cdr3_aa: CASGLTSDSYEQYF
v_call: TRBV11-2
j_call: TRBJ2-7

cdr3_aa: CASSFQDYYGYTF
v_call: TRBV5-4
j_call: TRBJ1-2

cdr3_aa: CASSSTGNTGELFF
v_call: TRBV7-8
j_call: TRBJ2-2

cdr3_aa: CSVEKGRGSTDTQYF
v_call: TRBV29-1
j_call: TRBJ2-3

cdr3_aa: CASSFQTGRVGELFF
v_call: TRBV7-8
j_call: TRBJ2-2

cdr3_aa: CARRSGGLVEKLFF
v_call: TRBV30
j_call: TRBJ1-4

cdr3_aa: CASSFDREQYF
v_call: TRBV5-6
j_call: TRBJ2-7

cdr3_aa: CASSGGLAGTGELFF
v_call: TRBV9
j_call: TRBJ2-2

cdr3_aa: CASSLGRGGANEAFF
v_call: TRBV11-2
j_call: TRBJ1-1

cdr3_aa: CSARHRQGGVITDTQYF
v_call: TRBV20-1
j_call: TRBJ2-3